This T cell receptor beta chain was sequenced for a study of identical twins. Template switching created a universal primer site, and the cDNA included unique molecular identifiers. TCRdb ran MiXCR on the 5' RACE reads and lists one entry per CDR3 protein. The repertoire includes 700,000 or so distinct CDR3 sequences, about 9.4% of them detected once, and approximately 0.94% sits in the top ten. V lost 4 bases to trimming and J lost 4 bases, with 20 bases between them. In germline, CDR1 is SGHDT, CDR2 YYEEEE. The length of the CDR3 is 16 residues. Comments on this clonotype: The antigen is not known.

Study-wide points: Alpha sequences that were out-of-frame and twin-shared showed an excess of low generation probability.

In addition, the sample was reused for a study of yellow fever vaccine responses in identical twins. From that second work: Twins' vaccine T cell response reportedly gave the appearance of partial convergence and partial personalization.

V gene TRBV5-6 combines with J gene TRBJ2-5; weak D call: TRBD1 (6 bases). Sequencing was carried out using PBMCs. This sequence originates from a woman in her late teens or twenties in good health. CDR3 nucleotides: TGTGCCAGCAGCCGACGAACTGGGGGCCTTAGAGAGACCCAGTACTTC. Protein product: CASSRRTGGLRETQYF.